This TCR beta chain was sequenced for a study of T cells after yellow fever vaccination. Per the germline V gene, CDR1 is MNHEY and CDR2 is SMNVEV (reference sequence). V shed 6 bases and J shed 2 bases, with 19 bases lying between them. This CDR3 has 16 amino acids. Overall study results and limits: It was the secondary response that reached its peak faster, day 5 versus 15, but it was weaker.

TCRdb passed the 5' RACE reads through MiXCR, listing each CDR3 protein once. The table lists approximately 600,000 distinct CDR3 sequences, around an eighth of them singletons. There are a few counts of this clonotype. Its antigen is currently unknown. The rearrangement links TRBV27 to TRBJ2-5; maybe TRBD1 (6 bases). This clonotype was sampled from a man aged 25-45 years who received the YFV17D yellow fever vaccine. Sequences were derived from PBMCs, sampled on the day of the yellow fever booster vaccination. The CDR3: CASRGSGLRGQETQYF. The CDR3 DNA reads TGTGCCAGCAGGGGGAGTGGATTGAGGGGGCAAGAGACCCAGTACTTC.